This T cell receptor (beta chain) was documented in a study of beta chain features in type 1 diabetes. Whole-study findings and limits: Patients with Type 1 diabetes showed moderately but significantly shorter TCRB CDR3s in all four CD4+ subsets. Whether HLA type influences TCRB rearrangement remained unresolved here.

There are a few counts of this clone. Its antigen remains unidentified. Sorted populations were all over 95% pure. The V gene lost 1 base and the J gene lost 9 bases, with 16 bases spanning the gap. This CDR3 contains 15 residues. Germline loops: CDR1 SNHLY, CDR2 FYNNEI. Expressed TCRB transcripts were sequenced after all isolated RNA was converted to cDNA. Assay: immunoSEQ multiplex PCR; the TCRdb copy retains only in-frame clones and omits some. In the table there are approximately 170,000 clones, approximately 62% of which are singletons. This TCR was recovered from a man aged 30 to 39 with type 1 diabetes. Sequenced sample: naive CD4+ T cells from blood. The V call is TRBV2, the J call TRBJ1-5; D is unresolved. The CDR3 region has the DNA TGTGCCAGCAGTGAAGTACCGAGGGAGGACGGGCCCCAGCATTTT. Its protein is CASSEVPREDGPQHF.